The sequence of this TCR beta chain was determined in a study of monozygotic twins with inflammatory bowel disease. In regard to this clonotype: Its antigen is not identified.

Study findings and constraints: Added variability in patient repertoires may stem from differing immunosuppressive treatments.

This CDR3 contains 14 residues. Per the germline V gene, CDR1 is MGHRA and CDR2 is YSYEKL. TCRdb reworked the 5' RACE reads into one entry per CDR3 protein, no DNA. The listing records 200,000 to 250,000 distinct CDR3 sequences. The receptor's source is a human donor with ulcerative colitis or Crohn's disease, or a healthy co-twin of an affected twin (not recorded which). Sequencing was done on a sample of blood. This chain uses TRBV4-1 with TRBJ1-2. CDR3 in amino acids: CASSQTPTGYGYTF.